In this sample, the clone carrying this T cell receptor (beta chain) turned up many times. Its specificity is not known. This record comes from a study of T-cell memory formation after mild COVID-19. Background on the study: Most TCR clusters belonged to a single donor.

Looked up from germline, CDR1 is MNHEY and CDR2 is SVGAGI. Trimming took 2 bases from V and 3 from J; bases not matched to a gene: 2. The CDR3 runs to 15 residues. The study, taken as a whole, reports: Clones which contracted sat mainly in CM and EM if CD4+, and in EMRA if CD8+. Memory sampled before infection contained some responding clones, suggesting cross-reactive memory joined.

After 5'RACE with constant-segment primers, TCR alpha and TCR beta cDNA libraries carrying sample barcodes and UMIs were obtained. A single record per CDR3 protein comes from TCRdb applying MiXCR to the 5' RACE reads. The sample gives hundreds of thousands of distinct CDR3 sequences, about a sixth of which show up once; about 22% is in the top ten. V usage is TRBV6-5 and J usage is TRBJ2-2; 8 nucleotides match TRBD2. The sequence was obtained from a man aged 18 to 30 who had mild COVID-19 (a few samples of this study predate the infection). Cell type and time point are not known. The sequenced material came from PBMCs or a T cell subset sorted from them (not recorded which). CDR3: CASSYAGGDTGELFF. The DNA for the CDR3 is TGTGCCAGCAGTTACGCGGGGGGCGACACCGGGGAGCTGTTTTTT.